This is a list of T cell receptor beta chains from one sample in a study of sequential checkpoint blockade in melanoma. The method was immunoSEQ multiplex PCR; TCRdb's version includes in-frame clones alone and lacks a portion of them. This repertoire shows roughly 20,000 clones, approximately 74% found once; its top ten account for about a third. The material sequenced was CD8+ T cells sorted from blood (inferred from file names), taken from a patient given nivolumab and ipilimumab in sequence. These receptors came from a human donor with melanoma. CDR3s include the opening cysteine and the closing phenylalanine or tryptophan. Fields, in order: clone size, J gene, D gene, V gene, CDR3 DNA, CDR3 protein. The D gene is left open where the match is weak. A row's size may be missing; if present it is once, few, many or a size class.

>NA|TRBJ2-7|TRBD1|TRBV4-1
TGCGCCAGCAGCCAAGTAACAGGGGGCACACCTCCCTACGAGCAGTACTTC
CASSQVTGGTPPYEQYF
>NA|TRBJ1-5|NA|TRBV7-9
TGTGCCAGCAGCTTAGACGGGAGTAGCAATCAGCCCCAGCATTTT
CASSLDGSSNQPQHF
>once|TRBJ2-1|TRBD1|TRBV27
TGTGCCAGCAGTAATTGGGGACAGTCCCCCGCCTACAATGAGCAGTTCTTC
CASSNWGQSPAYNEQFF
>NA|TRBJ2-2|NA|TRBV12-2
TGTGCAAGTCGCTTATCTTACGGTGGGGAGCTGTTTTTT
CASRLSYGGELFF
>NA|TRBJ1-2|NA|TRBV27
TGTGCCAGCAGTTTATCGACGCACGGCGGCGGAGGCTACACCTTC
CASSLSTHGGGGYTF
>NA|TRBJ1-2|NA|TRBV5-1
TGCGCCAGCAGGGGGGCAGGGGATGATGGCTACACCTTC
CASRGAGDDGYTF
>NA|TRBJ2-5|TRBD2|TRBV13
TGTGCCAGCAGCGGAACCTTAGCGGGGGGGGAGCAGTACTTC
CASSGTLAGGEQYF
>NA|TRBJ2-7|TRBD2|TRBV27
TGTGCCAGCAGTTCCGGCCGGCTAGCGGTGGAGCAGTACTTC
CASSSGRLAVEQYF
>NA|TRBJ1-4|TRBD1|TRBV27
TGTGCCAGCAGTATAGGACAGGGGTATGAAAAACTGTTTTTT
CASSIGQGYEKLFF
>few|TRBJ2-7|TRBD1|TRBV5-6
TGTGCCAGCAGCTTGGCCGGACAGGGGGATTCCTACGAGCAGTACTTC
CASSLAGQGDSYEQYF
>NA|TRBJ2-5|TRBD1|TRBV5-5
TGTGCCAGCAGCGCCGTGACAGGGCCAGAGACCCAGTACTTC
CASSAVTGPETQYF
>NA|TRBJ1-5|NA|TRBV28
TGTGCCAGCAACAGTTTAAATAGCAATCAGCCCCAGCATTTT
CASNSLNSNQPQHF
>once|TRBJ1-5|TRBD1|TRBV6-5
TGTGCCAGCAGCCCGACAGGGAATAGCAATCAGCCCCAGCATTTT
CASSPTGNSNQPQHF
>NA|TRBJ2-2|TRBD1|TRBV6-5
TGTGCCAGCAGTTCTGGACAGGGTCACACCGGGGAGCTGTTTTTT
CASSSGQGHTGELFF
>NA|TRBJ1-1|NA|TRBV25-1
TGTGCCAGCTCAAACCGGGATAGAGACAAAGCTTTCTTT
CASSNRDRDKAFF
>NA|TRBJ2-1|NA|TRBV7-6
TGTGCCAGCAGAATCGACGGGAGCTCCTACAATGAGCAGTTCTTC
CASRIDGSSYNEQFF
>few|TRBJ1-3|NA|TRBV21-1
TGTGCCAGCAGCACGCAGGGGTCCCCTCAAAAAGGTCGTGTATATTTT
CASSTQGSPQKGRVYF
>NA|TRBJ2-3|TRBD2|TRBV9
TGTGCCAGCAGCCCAGGTAGCGGGGCCCACACAGATACGCAGTATTTT
CASSPGSGAHTDTQYF
>NA|TRBJ2-2|NA|TRBV2
TGTGCCAGCAGTGCCCCCCAGGGACTCACCGGGGAGCTGTTTTTT
CASSAPQGLTGELFF
>once|TRBJ1-1|TRBD1|TRBV5-1
TGCGCCAGCGGACCGACAGGGGGTATGGCTTTCTTT
CASGPTGGMAFF
>NA|TRBJ2-1|TRBD2|TRBV4-1
TGCGCCAGCAGCGTTATAGCGGGAGGTCTTTCCTACAATAAGCAGTTCTTC
CASSVIAGGLSYNKQFF
>NA|TRBJ2-7|TRBD2|TRBV7-2
TGTGCCAGCAGCTACTCGGGGGGAAGCCACGAGCAGTACTTC
CASSYSGGSHEQYF
>NA|TRBJ2-3|TRBD1|TRBV11-2
TGTGCCAGCAGCTTGGGACAGGGGGACTCCGGATGGACAGATACGCAGTATTTT
CASSLGQGDSGWTDTQYF
>NA|TRBJ1-1|TRBD1|TRBV6-1
TGTGCCAGCAGTGAAGGGGACAGCACTGAAGCTTTCTTT
CASSEGDSTEAFF
>NA|TRBJ2-7|NA|TRBV15
TGTGCCACCAGCAGAGATCGAGTAGGGGGCTACGAGCAGTACTTC
CATSRDRVGGYEQYF
>NA|TRBJ2-7|NA|TRBV7-8
TGTGCCAGCAGCCAGCCCCGGCAGGGATTGTACGAGCAGTACTTC
CASSQPRQGLYEQYF
>many|TRBJ2-1|NA|TRBV10-3
TGTGCCATCAGTGCGGACCGGGACTTCAATGAGCAGTTCTTC
CAISADRDFNEQFF